What follows are 27 T cell receptor beta chains derived from one specimen sequenced in a study of cytomegalovirus exposure and HLA in healthy donors (dated 2017 in TCRdb). The method was the immunoSEQ multiplex PCR assay. A mixture of 60 forward primers for TCR Vbeta segments and 13 reverse primers for TCR Jbeta segments was used in the multiplex PCR. TCRdb carries this immuneACCESS record with in-frame sequences only. Its versions omit some clonotypes, under half of them owing to an unresolved V gene in the studies checked, with the rest unexplained. This sample lists roughly 130,000 clones; about 76% were detected once. 0.55% to 0.85% of the sample lies in the top ten. Source material: PBMCs. The receptors shown here come from a man aged 18 to 30 in good health and CMV-seronegative.

The rearrangement links TRBV30 to TRBJ1-2; no clear D gene. V shed 3 bases and J shed 4 bases, with 12 bases lying between them. Germline V lookup: CDR1 GTSNPN, CDR2 SVGIG (reference sequence). This CDR3 region has 13 residues. The CDR3 loop is CAWSGSLRYGYTF. As DNA, the CDR3 is TGTGCCTGGAGCGGGTCTCTCCGCTATGGCTACACCTTC.

V gene TRBV11-2 combines with J gene TRBJ1-3; TRBD1 agrees at 8 bases. With V trimmed by 4 bases and J by 3 bases, 5 bases remained unmatched. The length of the CDR3 is 15 residues. The germline gives CDR1 SGHAT, CDR2 FQNNGV. In DNA, the CDR3 is TGTGCCAGCAGCTCCCGGACAGGGAGTGGAAACACCATATATTTT. It codes for CASSSRTGSGNTIYF. Full variable domain (rest looked up from reference TRBV11-2 and TRBJ1-3): EAGVAQSPRYKIIEKRQSVAFWCNPISGHATLYWYQQILGQGPKLLIQFQNNGVVDDSQLPKDRFSAERLKGVDSTLKIQPAKLEDSAVYLCASSSRTGSGNTIYFGEGSWLTVV.

The table lists this clone with a count of one. V and J are TRBV4-3 and TRBJ1-4, with D possibly TRBD1 on 6 matching bases. The V end lost 4 bases, the J end lost 8 bases, and 14 bases lay between the germline ends. Germline V lookup: CDR1 LGHNA, CDR2 YSLEER. There are 14 residues in the CDR3. The CDR3 DNA follows: TGCGCCAGCAGCCCCAGGGGCGGGCGGGAAAAACTGTTTTTT. This encodes CASSPRGGREKLFF.

The chain couples TRBV29-1 to TRBJ1-1, with 11 positions matching TRBD1. This CDR3 contains 14 residues. Germline CDR1 reads SQVTM; CDR2 reads ANQGSEA. With 6 bases clipped from V and 6 bases from J, the junction kept 9 bases outside the gene matches. The CDR3 sequence: CSVDRPGQGAEAFF. As DNA, the CDR3 is TGCAGCGTCGACCGACCGGGACAGGGGGCTGAAGCTTTCTTT.

The chain couples TRBV27 to TRBJ2-7; the D gene is possibly TRBD1 (5 bases). Germline loops: CDR1 MNHEY, CDR2 SMNVEV (reference sequence). V was clipped by 5 bases and J by 1 base, with 9 bases between them. The length of the CDR3 is 13 residues. The CDR3, as DNA: TGTGCCAGCAGTAGGACACTGTCCTACGAGCAGTACTTC. Amino acid sequence: CASSRTLSYEQYF.

This chain uses TRBV6-4 with TRBJ1-5; TRBD1 is a possible D gene (5 bases). Trimming cost V 4 bases and J 4 bases, with 8 bases left between them. In germline, CDR1 is MRHNA, CDR2 SNTAGT. The CDR3 length is 13 residues. The CDR3 sequence is CASSVDSNQPQHF. The CDR3 DNA reads as TGTGCCAGCAGTGTAGACAGTAATCAGCCCCAGCATTTT.

The V and J genes are TRBV6-5 and TRBJ1-6; D ambiguous. In germline, CDR1 is MNHEY, CDR2 SVGAGI. V was shortened by 0 bases and J by 11 bases, with 11 bases between the two germline ends. The CDR3 covers 14 residues. Written as DNA, the CDR3 is TGTGCCAGCAGTTACTCGGGAGGTTCGGCACCCCTCCACTTT. Translating gives CASSYSGGSAPLHF.

The chain has TRBV28 and TRBJ1-1, with TRBD1 identical over 8 bases. The germline V gene encodes CDR1 MDHEN and CDR2 SYDVKM. V shed 6 bases and J 7 bases; nucleotides not matched to a gene: 22. The CDR3 is 18 residues long. The CDR3 nucleotides are TGTGCCAGCAGCGGACCTAACCAGGGGGCGCGGGAGCGGTATGAAGCTTTCTTT. Its protein product is CASSGPNQGARERYEAFF.

This rearrangement joins TRBV10-3 to TRBJ2-1; D perhaps matches TRBD1 (5 bases). The germline V gene has CDR1 ENHRY and CDR2 SYGVKD. The CDR3 runs to 12 residues. Trimming removed 3 bases at V and 7 bases at J, with 7 bases between. The CDR3 here is CAISDRVNEQFF. The CDR3 DNA reads TGTGCCATCAGTGACAGGGTGAATGAGCAGTTCTTC.

The CDR3 DNA is TGTGCCAGCAGCATAGGACAAACCTCTGGAAACACCATATATTTT. It is translated as CASSIGQTSGNTIYF. The chain recombines TRBV7-6 with TRBJ1-3; TRBD1 is a possible D gene (5 bases). Germline CDR1 and CDR2: SGHVS and FNYEAQ. Trimming stripped 5 bases from V and 0 bases from J, with 11 bases between. The length of the CDR3 is 15 residues.

The chain joins TRBV5-1 to TRBJ1-5, with D perhaps matching TRBD1 (6 bases). CDR1 is SGHRS, CDR2 YFSETQ, per germline. CDR3 length equals 14 residues. Trimming took 0 bases from V and 7 from J, leaving 11 bases between them. The CDR3: CASSLVAGAQPQHF. In nucleotides, the CDR3 is TGCGCCAGCAGCTTGGTGGCAGGGGCCCAGCCCCAGCATTTT.

CDR3 region: CASKRGTSAGNEQFF. The CDR3 nucleotides read TGCGCCAGCAAGAGAGGGACATCGGCCGGCAATGAGCAGTTCTTC. The chain joins TRBV5-1 to TRBJ2-1, with D maybe TRBD1 (6 bases). The length of the CDR3 is 15 residues. With 6 bases removed from V and 6 bases from J, the gap between germline ends came to 19 bases. Per the germline V gene, CDR1 is SGHRS and CDR2 is YFSETQ.

A few counts support this clone. This chain connects TRBV5-4 to TRBJ2-1; TRBD1 matches at 9 bases. The V segment lost 4 bases and the J segment 9 bases; nucleotides outside the gene matches: 8. The CDR3 extends over 14 amino acids. Looked up from germline, CDR1 is SGHNT and CDR2 is YYREEE (reference sequence). The CDR3 DNA is TGTGCCAGCAGCCGGAGGGACAGGGCGAGTGAGCAGTTCTTC. As protein: CASSRRDRASEQFF.

The CDR3 spells CAWRGQGSSPLHF. As DNA, the CDR3 is TGTGCCTGGAGAGGCCAGGGCAGTTCACCCCTCCACTTT. The chain couples TRBV30 to TRBJ1-6; maybe TRBD1 (5 bases). The V end lost 3 bases, the J end lost 9 bases, and 12 bases lay between the germline ends. The CDR3 has 13 amino acids. Germline CDR1 GTSNPN, CDR2 SVGIG (reference sequence).

The chain combines TRBV6-5 with TRBJ2-5; 8 bases map to TRBD1. Germline V gene sequence: CDR1 MNHEY, CDR2 SVGAGI. The CDR3 runs 15 residues. V shed 6 bases, J shed 4 bases, and the junction held 10 bases outside the gene matches. The CDR3 nucleotides read TGTGCCAGCAGCACCGGACAGGGCTTTGCAGAGACCCAGTACTTC. It codes for CASSTGQGFAETQYF.

The chain uses TRBV28 and TRBJ1-5; TRBD1 matches at 8 bases. Trimming at V came to 6 bases and at J to 2 bases, leaving 3 bases not matched to a gene. The CDR3 sequence is 14 residues long. Per germline, CDR1 MDHEN and CDR2 SYDVKM. CDR3 sequence reads: CASSLGQGNQPQHF. The CDR3 coding sequence is TGTGCCAGCAGCCTGGGACAGGGCAATCAGCCCCAGCATTTT. The full variable domain, rest sourced from reference TRBV28 and TRBJ1-5, is DVKVTQSSRYLVKRTGEKVFLECVQDMDHENMFWYRQDPGLGLRLIYFSYDVKMKEKGDIPEGYSVSREKKERFSLILESASTNQTSMYLCASSLGQGNQPQHFGDGTRLSIL.

The rearrangement joins TRBV2 to TRBJ1-1; maybe TRBD1 (5 bases). The CDR3 is made up of 11 amino acids. Trimming removed 6 bases from V and 11 bases from J, with 13 bases in between. CDR1 and CDR2 (germline): SNHLY, FYNNEI. The CDR3 DNA reads as TGTGCCAGCAGAGCCGGGACTGGTGCTTTCTTT. It yields the protein CASRAGTGAFF.

The V and J genes are TRBV10-1 and TRBJ2-2; TRBD2 is a possible D gene (6 bases). Per the germline V gene, CDR1 is WNHNN and CDR2 is SYGVQD (reference sequence). The V and J ends lost 3 bases and 5 bases respectively, with 13 bases between them. The CDR3 is 15 amino acids. The DNA for the CDR3 is TGCGCCAGCAGTGATGGAGGGTTTTGGACCGGGGAGCTGTTTTTT. Its protein is CASSDGGFWTGELFF.

The chain couples TRBV11-2 to TRBJ2-7, with 8 bases fitting TRBD2. Germline-derived CDR1 and CDR2 are SGHAT and FQNNGV. Trimming took 1 base from V and 0 from J; bases not matched to a gene: 2. This CDR3 comprises 15 residues. Here the CDR3 DNA reads TGTGCCAGCAGCTTAGGAGCGGGGGACTCCTACGAGCAGTACTTC. Protein: CASSLGAGDSYEQYF.

The rearrangement uses TRBV7-2 and TRBJ1-2; TRBD1 is a possible D gene (6 bases). Per germline, CDR1 SGHTA and CDR2 FQGNSA. The V and J ends lost 5 bases and 5 bases respectively, with 12 bases between them. The CDR3 is 13 residues long. For the CDR3, the DNA is TGTGCCAGCAGCCTTGACAGGTTATATGGCTACACCTTC. This codes for CASSLDRLYGYTF.

The J gene is TRBJ1-1, the V gene TRBV12-5; D unclear. The CDR3 contains 14 residues. Trimming left V 6 bases short and J 3 bases short, with 14 bases between. CDR1 LGHNT and CDR2 FRNRAP come from the germline V gene. The CDR3 sequence is CASGLLAGYTEAFF. The CDR3 coding sequence is TGTGCTAGTGGCCTTTTGGCGGGGTACACTGAAGCTTTCTTT.

The chain couples TRBV7-2 to TRBJ1-2, with D possibly matching TRBD1 (5 bases). Germline V gene data show CDR1 as SGHTA and CDR2 as FQGNSA. V gave up 4 bases and J gave up 1 base, with 16 bases separating them. The CDR3 has 16 amino acids. DNA for the CDR3: TGTGCCAGCAGCTCGACAGTCCGGGGAGGTAACTATGGCTACACCTTC. Its translation is CASSSTVRGGNYGYTF.

The chain employs TRBV5-1 and TRBJ1-6, with D possibly TRBD1 on 6 matching bases. CDR1 is SGHRS and CDR2 is YFSETQ in the germline V gene. Trimming removed 1 base at V and 7 bases at J, with 9 bases between. The length of the CDR3 is 14 residues. Here the CDR3 reads CASSLKGGNSPLHF. In DNA, the CDR3 is TGCGCCAGCAGCTTGAAGGGGGGGAATTCACCCCTCCACTTT.

The chain recombines TRBV6-6 with TRBJ2-7, with TRBD2 matching 10 bases. In germline, CDR1 is MNHNY, CDR2 SVGAGI (reference sequence). This CDR3 comprises 15 residues. The V gene end was trimmed by 7 bases and the J gene end by 0 bases; junction bases not matched to a gene: 6. CDR3 coding DNA: TGTGCCAGCACCAAGACTAGCGGGTACTCCTACGAGCAGTACTTC. It translates to CASTKTSGYSYEQYF.

The chain combines TRBV9 with TRBJ2-5; possible D gene TRBD1, 6 bases. The CDR3 sequence is 14 residues long. V was shortened by 6 bases and J by 2 bases, with 14 bases between the two germline ends. Germline values: CDR1 SGDLS, CDR2 YYNGEE. Here the CDR3 reads CASNLGGVQETQYF. The CDR3 DNA reads as TGTGCCAGCAACCTAGGGGGAGTTCAAGAGACCCAGTACTTC.

This sequence joins TRBV6-1 and TRBJ2-7, with D possibly matching TRBD2 (6 bases). Trimming cost V 2 bases and J 4 bases, with 6 bases left between them. The CDR3 runs 12 residues. The germline V gene has CDR1 MNHNS and CDR2 SASEGT. CDR3 residues: CASSEREYEQYF. CDR3 DNA sequence: TGTGCCAGCAGTGAACGGGAGTACGAGCAGTACTTC.

The chain combines TRBV6-6 with TRBJ1-6; D is possibly TRBD1 (6 bases). This CDR3 comprises 15 residues. From germline, CDR1 is MNHNY and CDR2 SVGAGI (reference sequence). V lost 6 bases and J 11 bases, leaving 20 bases between the germline ends. CDR3 in amino acids: CASSRAGGQNPPLHF. In DNA, the CDR3 is TGTGCCAGCAGCCGCGCCGGGGGGCAGAATCCACCCCTCCACTTT.